One and the same sample provided the 8 T cell receptor beta chains below, sequenced in a study of T cells in Graves' hyperthyroidism and ophthalmopathy. Amplified regions were TCR beta CDR3 sequences from RNA transcripts. During a first-round RT-PCR of the TCR CDR3, the HTBI primer set was used. From the multiplex PCR reads, TCRdb called clonotypes with MiXCR, one entry per CDR3 protein. The repertoire includes hundreds of thousands of distinct CDR3 sequences, 13% to 15% of them detected once, and about a tenth sits in the top ten. The sample taken for sequencing was blood. These receptors were taken from a woman between 18 and 29 years old with Graves' hyperthyroidism.

This clonotype showed up many times. The genes are TRBV11-1 and TRBJ2-7; 9 bases are shared with TRBD2. The length of the CDR3 is 13 residues. Unmatched junction bases numbered 4, after V lost 4 bases and J lost 6 bases. CDR1 and CDR2 (germline): SGHAT, FQDESV (reference sequence). CDR3 region: CASSSGTSSEQYF. CDR3 DNA: TGTGCCAGCAGCTCTGGGACTAGCTCCGAGCAGTACTTC.

There are a few counts of this clonotype. V and J are TRBV27 and TRBJ2-2, with D perhaps matching TRBD2 (6 bases). CDR3 length: 16 amino acids. Trimming took 6 bases from V and 5 from J, leaving 19 bases between them. Germline loops: CDR1 MNHEY, CDR2 SMNVEV (reference sequence). CDR3 in amino acids: CASRPSGGVKTGELFF. In nucleotides, the CDR3 is TGTGCCAGCAGACCCTCCGGCGGGGTGAAAACCGGGGAGCTGTTTTTT.

This clonotype was seen a few times. The CDR3 reads CASSLAGGSRSEQFF. The CDR3 coding sequence is TGTGCCAGCAGTCTAGCGGGAGGCAGTCGCAGTGAGCAGTTCTTC. V gene TRBV6-2 or TRBV6-3 combines with J gene TRBJ2-1, with 11 nucleotides matching TRBD2. Germline CDR1 MNHEY, CDR2 SVGEGT. The CDR3 has 15 residues. V dropped 5 bases and J dropped 9; count of bases not matched to a gene: 9.

Of note for this clonotype: An end of the junction does not agree with germline; a read error may underlie this. The CDR3 protein is CASSSGTAYEQCF. CDR3 DNA sequence: TGTGCCAGCTCATCCGGGACAGCCTACGAGCAGTGCTTC. V is TRBV18 and J is TRBJ2-7, with 7 bases fitting TRBD1. CDR1 is KGHSH, CDR2 LQKENI, per germline. This CDR3 region has 13 residues.

This clonotype was counted at least ten times. The rearrangement uses TRBV11-3 and TRBJ1-1; D not certain. CDR1 SGHNT and CDR2 YENEEA come from the germline V gene. This CDR3 comprises 16 residues. Trimming pared 2 bases from V and 3 bases from J, leaving 16 bases between. The DNA for the CDR3 is TGTGCCAGCAGCTTACTGAACGAAGTGTGGGACACTGAAGCTTTCTTT. Its protein product is CASSLLNEVWDTEAFF.

Only a few counts were recorded for this clonotype. The chain carries TRBV2 and TRBJ2-1; D is uncertain. V lost 6 bases and J 4 bases, leaving 7 bases between the germline ends. CDR1 and CDR2 (germline): SNHLY, FYNNEI. The CDR3 extends over 12 amino acids. The DNA for the CDR3 is TGTGCCAGCAGCATAGAATACAATGAGCAGTTCTTC. Protein: CASSIEYNEQFF.

This chain connects TRBV6-1 to TRBJ1-5; no reliable D call. CDR3 length: 13 residues. The germline V gene has CDR1 MNHNS and CDR2 SASEGT. The V and J ends lost 4 bases and 9 bases respectively, with 13 bases between them. CDR3 region: CASSVPTRRPQHF. DNA of the CDR3: TGTGCCAGCAGTGTCCCAACAAGGAGGCCCCAGCATTTT.

This clonotype was picked up many times. The chain is built from TRBV6-5 and TRBJ2-1; 8 bases fit TRBD1. The V gene end was trimmed by 0 bases and the J gene end by 0 bases; junction bases not matched to a gene: 13. This CDR3 is built from 20 residues. CDR1 and CDR2 (germline): MNHEY, SVGAGI. DNA for the CDR3: TGTGCCAGCAGTTACTCCGGGACAGGCCTCTATATAGACTCCTACAATGAGCAGTTCTTC. It specifies CASSYSGTGLYIDSYNEQFF.